This is a list of T cell receptor beta chains from one sample in a study of cytomegalovirus exposure and HLA in healthy donors. Clones were read by immunoSEQ multiplex PCR, and TCRdb kept only the in-frame ones, dropping some. Found here are over 110,000 clones, 82% of them singletons; the top ten hold 2.5%. Material for sequencing was PBMCs. The receptors originated from a male donor in good health and CMV-seronegative. The CDR3 runs from the conserved cysteine through the conserved F or W. D genes are given only for firm matches. Expanded clones are given a class, and other clones once, few, many or no size at all.

CDR3,DNA,D,J,size,V
CASSLKWGREQETQYF,TGCGCCAGCAGCTTGAAATGGGGTCGGGAGCAAGAGACCCAGTACTTC,.,TRBJ2-5,.,TRBV5-1
CASSVGGQLNTEAFF,TGTGCCAGCAGCGTGGGCGGACAGCTGAACACTGAAGCTTTCTTT,.,TRBJ1-1,.,TRBV9
CSVERHPNTEAFF,TGCAGCGTTGAGAGGCACCCGAACACTGAAGCTTTCTTT,.,TRBJ1-1,.,TRBV29-1
CASSVARGGNTIYF,TGTGCCAGCAGCGTAGCCAGGGGTGGAAACACCATATATTTT,.,TRBJ1-3,.,TRBV9
CASSTTDRMNTEAFF,TGTGCCAGCAGCACCACGGACAGGATGAACACTGAAGCTTTCTTT,TRBD1,TRBJ1-1,.,TRBV13
CAISPGLAGLYEQYF,TGTGCCATCAGCCCTGGACTAGCGGGGCTCTACGAGCAGTACTTC,TRBD2,TRBJ2-7,.,TRBV10-3
CASSWREGGGNEQFF,TGTGCCAGCAGTTGGCGGGAGGGGGGTGGCAATGAGCAGTTCTTC,TRBD2,TRBJ2-1,.,TRBV6-6
CASSQGGLAGVGTGELFF,TGCGCCAGCAGCCAAGGGGGACTAGCGGGAGTGGGGACCGGGGAGCTGTTTTTT,TRBD2,TRBJ2-2,.,TRBV4-1
CASSVGTSSSYEQYF,TGTGCCAGCAGCGTCGGGACTTCAAGCTCCTACGAGCAGTACTTC,.,TRBJ2-7,.,TRBV9
CASSRATNNEQFF,TGCGCCAGCAGCCGGGCGACAAACAATGAGCAGTTCTTC,.,TRBJ2-1,.,TRBV4-3
CASSYRETQYF,TGTGCCAGCAGTTATCGAGAGACCCAGTACTTC,.,TRBJ2-5,once,TRBV6-6
CASGLSVIRDSNQPQHF,TGTGCTAGTGGTTTGTCCGTCATCAGGGATAGCAATCAGCCCCAGCATTTT,.,TRBJ1-5,.,TRBV12-5
CASSSRQGTEEQYF,TGTGCCAGCAGCTCCAGACAGGGAACGGAGGAGCAGTACTTC,TRBD1,TRBJ2-7,.,TRBV7-6
CASSLRDTSNYGYTF,TGTGCCAGCAGTCTCCGGGACACCTCTAACTATGGCTACACCTTC,.,TRBJ1-2,.,TRBV27
CASSYSRGRVDTQYF,TGTGCCAGCAGTTACTCGAGAGGGAGGGTAGATACGCAGTATTTT,TRBD2,TRBJ2-3,.,TRBV6-5
CASSRTGATEAFF,TGCGCCAGCAGTCGGACAGGGGCCACTGAAGCTTTCTTT,TRBD1,TRBJ1-1,.,TRBV23-1
CAWSVHAGGTDTQYF,TGTGCCTGGAGTGTACATGCGGGAGGCACAGATACGCAGTATTTT,TRBD2,TRBJ2-3,.,TRBV30
CASRPTSGSYNEQFF,TGTGCCAGCAGGCCTACTAGCGGGAGTTACAATGAGCAGTTCTTC,TRBD2,TRBJ2-1,.,TRBV7-9
CASSLLRNEQFF,TGTGCCAGCAGCCTTCTGCGGAATGAGCAGTTCTTC,.,TRBJ2-1,few,TRBV7-2
CASSDIPPGQGAYGYTF,TGTGCCAGCAGTGACATTCCTCCGGGACAGGGGGCGTATGGCTACACCTTC,TRBD1,TRBJ1-2,.,TRBV2
CASSPPSDEQFF,TGCGCCAGCAGTCCCCCCTCGGATGAGCAGTTCTTC,.,TRBJ2-1,few,TRBV5-1
CASSLGTHTQETQYF,TGTGCCAGCAGCTTGGGGACACACACCCAAGAGACCCAGTACTTC,.,TRBJ2-5,.,TRBV7-3